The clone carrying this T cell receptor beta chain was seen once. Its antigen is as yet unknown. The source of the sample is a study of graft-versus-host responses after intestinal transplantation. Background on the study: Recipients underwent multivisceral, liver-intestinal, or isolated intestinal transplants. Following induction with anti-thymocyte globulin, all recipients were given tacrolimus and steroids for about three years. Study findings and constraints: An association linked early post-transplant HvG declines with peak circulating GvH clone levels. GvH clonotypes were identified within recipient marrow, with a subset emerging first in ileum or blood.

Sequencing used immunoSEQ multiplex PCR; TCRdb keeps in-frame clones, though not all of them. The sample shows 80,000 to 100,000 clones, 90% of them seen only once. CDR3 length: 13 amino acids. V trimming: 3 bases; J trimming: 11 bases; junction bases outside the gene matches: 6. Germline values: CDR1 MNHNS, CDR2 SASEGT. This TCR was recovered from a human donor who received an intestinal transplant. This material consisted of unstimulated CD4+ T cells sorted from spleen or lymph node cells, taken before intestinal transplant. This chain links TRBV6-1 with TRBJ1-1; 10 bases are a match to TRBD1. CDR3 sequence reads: CASSDRQGAGAFF. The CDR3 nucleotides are TGTGCCAGCAGTGATCGACAGGGGGCAGGGGCTTTCTTT.